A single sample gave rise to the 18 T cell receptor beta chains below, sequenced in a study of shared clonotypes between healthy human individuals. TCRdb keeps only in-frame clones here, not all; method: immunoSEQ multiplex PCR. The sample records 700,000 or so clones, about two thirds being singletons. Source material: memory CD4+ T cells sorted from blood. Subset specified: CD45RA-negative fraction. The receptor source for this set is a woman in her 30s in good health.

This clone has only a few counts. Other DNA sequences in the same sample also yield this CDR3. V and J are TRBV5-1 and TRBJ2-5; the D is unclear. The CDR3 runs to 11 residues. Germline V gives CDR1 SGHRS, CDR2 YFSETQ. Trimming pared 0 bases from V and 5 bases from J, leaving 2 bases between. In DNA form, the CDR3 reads TGCGCCAGCAGCTTGGAGGAGACCCAGTACTTC. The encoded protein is CASSLEETQYF.

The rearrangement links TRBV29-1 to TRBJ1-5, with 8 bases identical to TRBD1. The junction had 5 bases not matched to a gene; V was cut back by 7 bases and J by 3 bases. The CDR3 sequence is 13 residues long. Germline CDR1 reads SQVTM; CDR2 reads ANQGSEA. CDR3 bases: TGCAGCGCTTCGGGACAGGACAATCAGCCCCAGCATTTT. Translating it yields CSASGQDNQPQHF.

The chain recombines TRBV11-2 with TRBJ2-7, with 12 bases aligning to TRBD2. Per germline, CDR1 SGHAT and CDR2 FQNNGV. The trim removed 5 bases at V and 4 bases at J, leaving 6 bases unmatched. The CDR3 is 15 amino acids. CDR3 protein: CASSTPTSGRYEQYF. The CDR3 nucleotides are TGTGCCAGCAGCACACCGACTAGCGGGAGATACGAGCAGTACTTC.

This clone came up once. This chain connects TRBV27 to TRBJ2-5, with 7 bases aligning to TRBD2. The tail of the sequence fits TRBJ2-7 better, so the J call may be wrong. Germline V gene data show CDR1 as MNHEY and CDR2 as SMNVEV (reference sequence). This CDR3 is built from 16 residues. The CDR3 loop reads CASSPIIWGGSYEQYF. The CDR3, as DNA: TGTGCCAGCAGCCCAATTATTTGGGGGGGTTCCTACGAGCAGTACTTC.

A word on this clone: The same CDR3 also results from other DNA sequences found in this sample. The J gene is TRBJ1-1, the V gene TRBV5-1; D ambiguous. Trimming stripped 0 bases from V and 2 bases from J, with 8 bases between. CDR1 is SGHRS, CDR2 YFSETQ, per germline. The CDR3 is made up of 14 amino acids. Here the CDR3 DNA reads TGCGCCAGCAGCTTGGTCTCAGTAAACACTGAAGCTTTCTTT. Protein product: CASSLVSVNTEAFF.

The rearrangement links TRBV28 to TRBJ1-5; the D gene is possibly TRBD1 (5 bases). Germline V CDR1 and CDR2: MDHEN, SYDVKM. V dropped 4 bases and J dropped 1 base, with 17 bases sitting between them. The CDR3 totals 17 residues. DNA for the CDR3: TGTGCCAGCAGTTCCCCCGGTAGCGGGGGAAGCAATCAGCCCCAGCATTTT. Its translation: CASSSPGSGGSNQPQHF.

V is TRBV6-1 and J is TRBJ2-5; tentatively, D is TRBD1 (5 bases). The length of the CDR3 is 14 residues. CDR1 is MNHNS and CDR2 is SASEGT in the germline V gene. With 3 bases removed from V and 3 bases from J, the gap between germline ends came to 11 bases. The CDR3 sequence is CASSDWTPKETQYF. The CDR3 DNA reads TGTGCCAGCAGTGACTGGACACCGAAAGAGACCCAGTACTTC.

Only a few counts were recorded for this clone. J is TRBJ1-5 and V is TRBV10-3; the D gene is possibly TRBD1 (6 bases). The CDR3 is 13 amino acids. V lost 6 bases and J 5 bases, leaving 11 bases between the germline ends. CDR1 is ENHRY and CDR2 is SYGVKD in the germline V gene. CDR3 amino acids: CAIRDSSDQPQHF. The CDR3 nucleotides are TGTGCCATCAGGGACAGCTCCGATCAGCCCCAGCATTTT.

The CDR3 here is CASSPPGQGGTEKLFF. The CDR3 coding sequence is TGTGCCAGCAGCCCCCCCGGACAGGGCGGTACTGAAAAACTGTTTTTT. The chain uses TRBV4-2 and TRBJ1-4; 8 positions match TRBD1. In germline, CDR1 is LGHNA, CDR2 YNFKEQ. The CDR3 length is 16 residues. With 4 bases clipped from V and 7 bases from J, the junction kept 11 bases outside the gene matches.

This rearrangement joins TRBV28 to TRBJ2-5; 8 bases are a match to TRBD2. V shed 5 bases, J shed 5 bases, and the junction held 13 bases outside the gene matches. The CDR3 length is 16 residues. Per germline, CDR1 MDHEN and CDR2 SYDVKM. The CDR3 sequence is CASSPRTSLHWETQYF. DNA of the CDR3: TGTGCCAGCAGTCCCCGGACTAGCTTACACTGGGAGACCCAGTACTTC. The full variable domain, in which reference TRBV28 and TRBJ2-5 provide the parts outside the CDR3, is DVKVTQSSRYLVKRTGEKVFLECVQDMDHENMFWYRQDPGLGLRLIYFSYDVKMKEKGDIPEGYSVSREKKERFSLILESASTNQTSMYLCASSPRTSLHWETQYFGPGTRLLVL.

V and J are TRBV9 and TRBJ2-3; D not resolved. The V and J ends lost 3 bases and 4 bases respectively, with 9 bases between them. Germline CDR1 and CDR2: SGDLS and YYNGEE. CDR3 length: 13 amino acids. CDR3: CASSGTWPDTQYF. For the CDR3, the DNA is TGTGCCAGCAGCGGAACTTGGCCAGATACGCAGTATTTT. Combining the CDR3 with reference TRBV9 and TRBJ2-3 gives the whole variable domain DSGVTQTPKHLITATGQRVTLRCSPRSGDLSVYWYQQSLDQGLQFLIQYYNGEERAKGNILERFSAQQFPDLHSELNLSSLELGDSALYFCASSGTWPDTQYFGPGTRLTVL.

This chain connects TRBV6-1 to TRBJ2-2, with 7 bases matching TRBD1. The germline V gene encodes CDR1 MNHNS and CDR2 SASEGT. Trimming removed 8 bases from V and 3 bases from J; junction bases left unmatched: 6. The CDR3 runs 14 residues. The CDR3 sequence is CASLTGIHTGELFF. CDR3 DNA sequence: TGTGCCAGCTTGACAGGGATCCACACCGGGGAGCTGTTTTTT.

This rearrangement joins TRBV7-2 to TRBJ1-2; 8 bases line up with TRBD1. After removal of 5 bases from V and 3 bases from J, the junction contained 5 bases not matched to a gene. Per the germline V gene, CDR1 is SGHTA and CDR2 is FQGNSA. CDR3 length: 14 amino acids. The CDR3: CASSPQGGDYGYTF. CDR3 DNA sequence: TGTGCCAGCAGCCCACAGGGGGGAGACTATGGCTACACCTTC.

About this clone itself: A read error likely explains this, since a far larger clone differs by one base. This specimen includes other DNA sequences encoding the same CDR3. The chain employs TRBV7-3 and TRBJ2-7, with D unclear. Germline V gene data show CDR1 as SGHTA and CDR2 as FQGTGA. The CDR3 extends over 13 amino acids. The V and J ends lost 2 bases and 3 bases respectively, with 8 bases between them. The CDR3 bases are TGTGCCAGCAGCTTAGGCGTGGGCTACGAGCAGTACTTC. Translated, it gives CASSLGVGYEQYF.

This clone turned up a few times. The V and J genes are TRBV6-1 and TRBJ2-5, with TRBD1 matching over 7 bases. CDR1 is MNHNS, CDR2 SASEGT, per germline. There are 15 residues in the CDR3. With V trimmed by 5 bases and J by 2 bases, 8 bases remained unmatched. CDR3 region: CASSRPGGSQETQYF. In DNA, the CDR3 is TGTGCCAGCAGTCGACCAGGGGGAAGTCAAGAGACCCAGTACTTC.

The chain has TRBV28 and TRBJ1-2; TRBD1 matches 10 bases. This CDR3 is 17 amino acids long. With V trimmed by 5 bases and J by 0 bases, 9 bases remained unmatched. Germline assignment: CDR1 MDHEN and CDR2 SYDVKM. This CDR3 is CASSNRDRGKSNYGYTF. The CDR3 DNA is TGTGCCAGCAGTAACCGGGACAGGGGAAAATCTAACTATGGCTACACCTTC.

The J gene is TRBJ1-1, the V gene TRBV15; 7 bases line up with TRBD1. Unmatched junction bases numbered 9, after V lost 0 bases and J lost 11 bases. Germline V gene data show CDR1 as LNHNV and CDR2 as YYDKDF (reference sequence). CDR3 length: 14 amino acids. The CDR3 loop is CATSRDVRGSAAFF. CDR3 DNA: TGTGCCACCAGCAGAGATGTCAGGGGGTCGGCCGCTTTCTTT. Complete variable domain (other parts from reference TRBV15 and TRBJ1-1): DAMVIQNPRYQVTQFGKPVTLSCSQTLNHNVMYWYQQKSSQAPKLLFHYYDKDFNNEADTPDNFQSRRPNTSFCFLDIRSPGLGDTAMYLCATSRDVRGSAAFFGQGTRLTVV.

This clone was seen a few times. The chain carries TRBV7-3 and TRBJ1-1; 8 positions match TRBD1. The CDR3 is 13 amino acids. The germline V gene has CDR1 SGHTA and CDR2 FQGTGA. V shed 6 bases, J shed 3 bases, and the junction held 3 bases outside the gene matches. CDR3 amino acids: CASSQGADTEAFF. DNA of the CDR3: TGTGCCAGCAGTCAGGGGGCTGACACTGAAGCTTTCTTT.